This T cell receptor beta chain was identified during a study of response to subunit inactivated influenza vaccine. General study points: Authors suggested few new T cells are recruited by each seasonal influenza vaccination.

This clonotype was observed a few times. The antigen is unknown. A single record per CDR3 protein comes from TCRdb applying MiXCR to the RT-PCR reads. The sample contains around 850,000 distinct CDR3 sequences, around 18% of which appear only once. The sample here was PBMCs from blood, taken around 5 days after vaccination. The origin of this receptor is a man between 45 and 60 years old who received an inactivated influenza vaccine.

DNA for the CDR3: TGCGCCAGCGGCAGGGGAGGGGGTGAAGCTTTCTTT. It specifies CASGRGGGEAFF. The rearrangement links TRBV10-2 to TRBJ1-1; a possible D gene is TRBD1 (6 bases). Per the germline V gene, CDR1 is WSHSY and CDR2 is SAAADI. The CDR3 has 12 amino acids. Trimming took 8 bases from V and 7 from J, leaving 14 bases between them.